One and the same sample provided the 3 T cell receptor beta chains below, sequenced in a study of Ad26.COV2.S vaccination and SARS-CoV-2 variants. TCRdb's table, derived via immunoSEQ multiplex PCR, lists solely in-frame clones and lacks some. The data show about 350,000 clones, around nine tenths seen once. Treatment here: 19 received Ad26.COV2.S at low or high dose, single or two shots; 5 received placebo; per-sample allocation not given. Following the first vaccine or placebo injection, samples were taken on day 63. The source material was peripheral blood, sampled in a trial of Ad26.COV2.S vaccine versus placebo. These receptors were taken from a person aged 18-60 years who received the Ad26.COV2.S COVID-19 vaccine or a placebo.

This chain uses TRBV5-1 with TRBJ2-5, with 9 positions matching TRBD2. V shed 4 bases, J shed 0 bases, and the junction held 1 base outside the gene matches. Germline CDR1 is SGHRS and CDR2 is YFSETQ. The CDR3 is 14 amino acids. CDR3 residues: CASSPSGNQETQYF. Here the CDR3 DNA reads TGCGCCAGCAGCCCTAGCGGGAACCAAGAGACCCAGTACTTC.

The chain couples TRBV18 to TRBJ1-2, with D unclear. V gave up 3 bases and J gave up 5 bases, with 13 bases separating them. CDR1 is KGHSH, CDR2 LQKENI, per germline. The CDR3 totals 14 residues. In DNA, the CDR3 is TGTGCCAGCTCACCTTCAGGACCGCAGTATGGCTACACCTTC. It encodes CASSPSGPQYGYTF.

This clone was seen just once. V gene TRBV4-1 combines with J gene TRBJ2-7; 11 nucleotides line up with TRBD2. Germline V gene lookup returns CDR1 MGHRA and CDR2 YSYEKL. The CDR3 covers 18 residues. The trim removed 0 bases at V and 3 bases at J, leaving 10 bases unmatched. CDR3 DNA sequence: TGCGCCAGCAGCCAAGATAGGGCTAGCGGGGGGCCCCGCTACGAGCAGTACTTC. It is translated as CASSQDRASGGPRYEQYF.